This T cell receptor beta chain came from a study of Tregs in tolerant kidney transplant recipients. Findings of the study overall: Biological reproducibility was not directly addressed, but technical replication error appeared minimal. Nucleotide sequences could not be compared across some patients' samples due to primer changes. The small number of patients limits these findings pending further validation.

With 6 bases removed from V and 0 bases from J, the gap between germline ends came to 16 bases. There are 15 residues in the CDR3. Germline V lookup: CDR1 SGHKS, CDR2 YYEKEE (reference sequence). This clone was seen a single time. Its specificity is not known. Libraries were prepared by immunoSEQ multiplex PCR; TCRdb keeps only in-frame clonotypes and omits some of them. The sample has about 83,000 clones, 95% to 98% seen once. The chain combines TRBV5-5 with TRBJ2-7; a possible D gene is TRBD2 (5 bases). Sequenced here: CD4+ T cells from blood, sampled before the transplant. This sequence originates from a human donor who received a combined kidney and bone marrow transplant. The CDR3 sequence: CASNHRSGSSYEQYF. The CDR3 region has the DNA TGTGCCAGCAACCATCGCTCGGGAAGCTCCTACGAGCAGTACTTC.